The TCR beta chain described here comes from a study of cytomegalovirus exposure and HLA in healthy donors. Findings of the study overall: CMV serostatus alone was available as immune exposure information.

PCR primers comprised 60 Vbeta and 13 Jbeta primers. Produced via immunoSEQ multiplex PCR; TCRdb's table is partial and in-frame only. The sample has 170,000 or so clones, 70% to 85% seen once. Comment on this clone: What it binds is not known.

Germline V gene data show CDR1 as MGHRA and CDR2 as YSYEKL. The V segment lost 4 bases and the J segment 6 bases; nucleotides outside the gene matches: 8. This CDR3 contains 15 residues. The chain uses TRBV4-1 and TRBJ1-2; 10 bases map to TRBD1. The TCR was taken from a woman aged 40 to 50 in good health and CMV-seronegative. The sequenced sample consisted of PBMCs. This chain's CDR3 is CASSRQGDRGDGYTF. The CDR3 DNA follows: TGCGCCAGCAGCCGGCAAGGGGACAGGGGAGATGGCTACACCTTC.